Below are 21 T cell receptor beta chains sequenced from a single sample in a study of blood T cell repertoires in COVID-19. TCRdb's table, derived via immunoSEQ multiplex PCR, lists solely in-frame clones and lacks some. The table lists roughly 380,000 clones, about nine tenths of them singletons. The material sequenced was peripheral blood. The receptors were gathered from a woman in her forties with COVID-19, enrolled during active disease.

Only one count was recorded for this clone. The rearrangement uses TRBV6-5 and TRBJ2-1; 7 nucleotides align to TRBD1. J lost 8 bases, V lost 4 bases, and 8 bases had no gene match. CDR1 and CDR2 from the germline V gene are MNHEY and SVGAGI. This CDR3 is built from 14 residues. CDR3 nucleotide sequence: TGTGCCAGCAGTTCCGGACAGGTCAGGGATGAGCAGTTCTTC. This translates into CASSSGQVRDEQFF.

The rearrangement links TRBV28 to TRBJ1-1; weak D call: TRBD1 (6 bases). Trimming cost V 4 bases and J 11 bases, with 17 bases left between them. Germline V lookup: CDR1 MDHEN, CDR2 SYDVKM. The CDR3 covers 13 residues. DNA of the CDR3: TGTGCCAGCAGTTCCGGGGGGCTGCCAACCGCTTTCTTT. This gives the protein CASSSGGLPTAFF.

The J gene is TRBJ1-2, the V gene TRBV11-2; 9 nucleotides line up with TRBD1. Losses at the gene ends were 5 bases for V and 7 bases for J; bases not matched to a gene: 5. Looked up from germline, CDR1 is SGHAT and CDR2 is FQNNGV. This CDR3 region has 13 residues. Written as DNA, the CDR3 is TGTGCCAGCAGCCTAGGACAGGGGACTGGCTACACCTTC. Its protein is CASSLGQGTGYTF.

In regard to this clone: Other DNA sequences of this sample code for an identical CDR3. This chain links TRBV9 with TRBJ1-3, with 10 nucleotides matching TRBD1. This CDR3 has 15 amino acids. Germline lookup yields CDR1 SGDLS and CDR2 YYNGEE. V gave up 2 bases and J gave up 4 bases; unmatched junction bases: 3. The CDR3 coding sequence is TGTGCCAGCAGCGTTAGACAGGGGGCCGGAAACACCATATATTTT. Amino acids: CASSVRQGAGNTIYF.

This chain connects TRBV7-8 to TRBJ2-2; 12 bases align to TRBD2. Germline CDR1 reads SGHVS; CDR2 reads FQNEAQ. This CDR3 region has 18 residues. Trimming cost V 0 bases and J 7 bases; bases outside gene matches: 9. Here the CDR3 reads CASSLALAGGILDGELFF. The CDR3 nucleotides read TGTGCCAGCAGCTTAGCACTAGCGGGGGGCATTCTCGACGGGGAGCTGTTTTTT.

The gene calls are TRBV5-4 and TRBJ1-1, with 8 bases matching TRBD1. V shed 2 bases and J 5 bases; nucleotides not matched to a gene: 8. The CDR3 totals 15 residues. CDR1 and CDR2 (germline): SGHNT, YYREEE (reference sequence). The CDR3 reads CASSFRTGQFTEAFF. CDR3 in DNA: TGTGCCAGCAGCTTCCGGACAGGGCAATTTACTGAAGCTTTCTTT. The variable domain in full, with the rest retrieved from reference TRBV5-4 and TRBJ1-1, is ETGVTQSPTHLIKTRGQQVTLRCSSQSGHNTVSWYQQALGQGPQFIFQYYREEENGRGNFPPRFSGLQFPNYSSELNVNALELDDSALYLCASSFRTGQFTEAFFGQGTRLTVV.

The rearrangement joins TRBV29-1 to TRBJ1-1; D is uncertain. Germline V lookup: CDR1 SQVTM, CDR2 ANQGSEA. The CDR3 loop spans 11 amino acids. The V end lost 4 bases, the J end lost 4 bases, and 7 bases lay between the germline ends. The CDR3 DNA reads TGCAGCGTTGGCTGGGCCACTGAAGCTTTCTTT. Translated, it gives CSVGWATEAFF. The variable domain in full, completed from reference TRBV29-1 and TRBJ1-1, reads SAVISQKPSRDICQRGTSLTIQCQVDSQVTMMFWYRQQPGQSLTLIATANQGSEATYESGFVIDKFPISRPNLTFSTLTVSNMSPEDSSIYLCSVGWATEAFFGQGTRLTVV.

This rearrangement joins TRBV6-6 to TRBJ2-5; D may be TRBD2 (5 bases). The V gene lost 5 bases and the J gene lost 4 bases, with 20 bases spanning the gap. CDR3 size: 16 residues. Per germline, CDR1 MNHNY and CDR2 SVGAGI (reference sequence). CDR3 DNA: TGTGCCAGCAGTGCCCTTCCTAGCTCCCGGGGAGAGACCCAGTACTTC. Translation: CASSALPSSRGETQYF.

The J gene is TRBJ1-3, the V gene TRBV4-1; D gene unclear. This CDR3 has 14 residues. The germline CDR1 and CDR2 sequences are MGHRA and YSYEKL. Trimming stripped 2 bases from V and 3 bases from J, with 8 bases between. The CDR3 here is CASSQWTFGNTIYF. The CDR3, as DNA: TGCGCCAGCAGCCAATGGACTTTTGGAAACACCATATATTTT.

Only a few counts were recorded for this clone. V gene TRBV27 combines with J gene TRBJ1-2; D gene unclear. V gave up 5 bases and J gave up 6 bases, with 16 bases separating them. The length of the CDR3 is 14 residues. The germline V gene encodes CDR1 MNHEY and CDR2 SMNVEV (reference sequence). The CDR3 region has the DNA TGTGCCAGCAGTCCGCGGCAGCACATTCATGGCTACACCTTC. It yields the protein CASSPRQHIHGYTF.

This clone was recorded once. The chain is built from TRBV25-1 and TRBJ1-1, with D unclear. The ends were cut back, 5 bases at V and 0 bases at J, with 10 bases in the middle. The CDR3 totals 14 residues. The germline V gene has CDR1 MGHDK and CDR2 SYGVNS. CDR3 amino acids: CASSFAGLNTEAFF. CDR3 bases: TGTGCCAGCAGTTTTGCGGGCTTGAACACTGAAGCTTTCTTT.

The chain uses TRBV5-1 and TRBJ2-2; D may be TRBD2 (6 bases). Trimming pared 3 bases from V and 4 bases from J, leaving 16 bases between. This CDR3 has 16 residues. Germline V gene data show CDR1 as SGHRS and CDR2 as YFSETQ. CDR3 sequence (DNA): TGCGCCAGCAGCTCCCTGGGGGGAGGAGTCACCGGGGAGCTGTTTTTT. This translates into CASSSLGGGVTGELFF.

The rearrangement joins TRBV3-1 (or the pseudogene TRBV3-2) to TRBJ2-3, with D perhaps TRBD2 (5 bases). Germline V CDR1 and CDR2: LGHDT, YNNKEL (reference sequence). The CDR3 extends over 15 amino acids. V gave up 4 bases and J gave up 2 bases, with 13 bases separating them. The CDR3 is CASSPAGLYTDTQYF. The CDR3 nucleotides read TGTGCCAGCAGCCCCGCCGGACTCTACACAGATACGCAGTATTTT.

The chain combines TRBV29-1 with TRBJ1-4, with D possibly matching TRBD1 (6 bases). Trimming took off 6 bases at V and 4 bases at J, with 18 bases between the two ends. The CDR3 is made up of 15 amino acids. The germline V gene encodes CDR1 SQVTM and CDR2 ANQGSEA. The CDR3 region has the DNA TGCAGCGTCGCTGACAGGATCCCCCTTAATGAAAAACTGTTTTTT. Its protein product is CSVADRIPLNEKLFF.

The chain employs TRBV16 and TRBJ1-3; D gene ambiguous. V lost 0 bases and J 3 bases, leaving 9 bases between the germline ends. Germline CDR1 KGHSY, CDR2 FQNENV. The CDR3 length is 15 residues. DNA for the CDR3: TGTGCCAGCAGCCAATCTGGCAGGCTTGGAAACACCATATATTTT. It is translated as CASSQSGRLGNTIYF.

The chain links TRBV19 to TRBJ1-2; 8 bases are shared with TRBD1. The CDR3 covers 15 residues. V was clipped by 5 bases and J by 5 bases; unmatched bases: 10. The germline CDR1 and CDR2 sequences are LNHDA and SQIVND (reference sequence). The CDR3 DNA is TGTGCCAGTAGTCCACGGACAGGGCACCTATATGGCTACACCTTC. This encodes CASSPRTGHLYGYTF.

The CDR3 coding sequence is TGCGCCAGCAGCCAAAGGGGTCTACGCAATCAGCCCCAGCATTTT. Translating gives CASSQRGLRNQPQHF. V gene TRBV4-1 combines with J gene TRBJ1-5; D perhaps matches TRBD1 (5 bases). This CDR3 region has 15 residues. Germline assignment: CDR1 MGHRA and CDR2 YSYEKL. V lost 2 bases and J 2 bases, leaving 10 bases between the germline ends.

The V call is TRBV7-2, the J call TRBJ1-2, with TRBD1 identical over 8 bases. Trimming took 3 bases from V and 8 from J; bases not matched to a gene: 5. The germline V gene has CDR1 SGHTA and CDR2 FQGNSA. The length of the CDR3 is 13 residues. CDR3: CASSFTGGGGYTF. CDR3 coding DNA: TGTGCCAGCAGCTTCACAGGGGGGGGAGGCTACACCTTC.

This rearrangement joins TRBV5-8 to TRBJ1-4, with TRBD1 identical over 8 bases. CDR3 length equals 19 residues. Germline CDR1 SGHTS, CDR2 YDEGEE. Losses at the gene ends were 1 base for V and 8 bases for J; bases not matched to a gene: 19. CDR3: CASSLITDRTGRDEEKLFF. The DNA for the CDR3 is TGTGCCAGCAGCTTGATCACCGACCGGACAGGGCGCGATGAAGAAAAACTGTTTTTT.

The rearrangement joins TRBV6-6 to TRBJ2-7; 8 bases match TRBD2. The CDR3 spans 13 residues. Per germline, CDR1 MNHNY and CDR2 SVGAGI (reference sequence). The trim removed 4 bases at V and 2 bases at J, leaving 1 base unmatched. The CDR3: CASSWGLAYEQYF. The CDR3 region has the DNA TGTGCCAGCAGTTGGGGACTAGCCTACGAGCAGTACTTC.

This chain links TRBV27 with TRBJ1-5; TRBD1 matches at 7 bases. Germline CDR1 MNHEY, CDR2 SMNVEV (reference sequence). V gave up 4 bases and J gave up 0 bases; unmatched junction bases: 18. The length of the CDR3 is 20 residues. CDR3 protein: CASSSGFRGTVPYSNQPQHF. CDR3 nucleotides: TGTGCCAGCAGTTCGGGATTTAGGGGGACAGTACCATATAGCAATCAGCCCCAGCATTTT.